The 26 T cell receptor beta chains given below trace back to one sample, sequenced in a study of blood T cell repertoires in COVID-19. Sequencing used immunoSEQ multiplex PCR; TCRdb keeps in-frame clones, though not all of them. The sample consists of approximately 320,000 clones, 65% to 90% of them appearing once. Sequenced input: peripheral blood. The receptors were sampled from a human donor in a cohort sampled during active COVID-19.

Notes on this clone: One end of the junction is discordant with germline, which a read error may explain. Other DNA sequences in the sample encode the same CDR3. The CDR3 here is CASSRTTQPQHF. Here the CDR3 DNA reads TGTGCTAGCAGCCGCACTACGCAGCCCCAGCATTTT. The chain uses TRBV5-5 and TRBJ1-5, with no clear D. Per germline, CDR1 SGHKS and CDR2 YYEKEE (reference sequence). The CDR3 is 12 amino acids. The full variable domain, with the rest looked up from reference TRBV5-5 and TRBJ1-5, is DAGVTQSPTHLIKTRGQQVTLRCSPISGHKSVSWYQQVLGQGPQFIFQYYEKEERGRGNFPDRFSARQFPNYSSELNVNALLLGDSALYLCASSRTTQPQHFGDGTRLSIL.

The rearrangement links TRBV4-1 to TRBJ1-1; weak D call: TRBD1 (5 bases). CDR1 MGHRA and CDR2 YSYEKL come from the germline V gene. Trimming pared 6 bases from V and 6 bases from J, leaving 14 bases between. The CDR3 runs to 13 residues. The CDR3 sequence: CASSTQELSEAFF. CDR3 coding DNA: TGCGCCAGCAGTACACAGGAGCTGTCTGAAGCTTTCTTT.

The V and J genes are TRBV19 and TRBJ2-2; 8 bases line up with TRBD1. CDR1 LNHDA and CDR2 SQIVND come from the germline V gene (reference sequence). The CDR3 runs 19 residues. The ends lost 5 bases at V and 3 bases at J; junction bases unmatched: 17. The CDR3 coding sequence is TGTGCCAGTAGTCTAGGGGCAGGGGGCTTGATTTCTGACACCGGGGAGCTGTTTTTT. It yields the protein CASSLGAGGLISDTGELFF. The complete variable domain, with remaining parts taken from reference TRBV19 and TRBJ2-2, reads DGGITQSPKYLFRKEGQNVTLSCEQNLNHDAMYWYRQDPGQGLRLIYYSQIVNDFQKGDIAEGYSVSREKKESFPLTVTSAQKNPTAFYLCASSLGAGGLISDTGELFFGEGSRLTVL.

The chain has TRBV19 and TRBJ2-1; 9 positions agree with TRBD2. The CDR3 has 16 amino acids. Trimming removed 7 bases from V and 0 bases from J; junction bases left unmatched: 7. CDR1 and CDR2 (germline): LNHDA, SQIVND (reference sequence). The CDR3 sequence: CASTLQAGGSYNEQFF. CDR3 sequence (DNA): TGTGCCAGTACCCTACAAGCGGGGGGCTCCTACAATGAGCAGTTCTTC.

The V call is TRBV7-8, the J call TRBJ1-2; TRBD1 agrees at 7 bases. The CDR3 runs 14 residues. Germline V gives CDR1 SGHVS, CDR2 FQNEAQ. Germline trimming cut 5 bases from V and 8 bases from J; bases unmatched to any gene: 11. DNA for the CDR3: TGTGCCAGCAGCCCCCGGGACAGTAGCCGAGGCTACACCTTC. Translated, it gives CASSPRDSSRGYTF.

There are many counts of this clone. The genes are TRBV30 and TRBJ1-2, with D possibly matching TRBD1 (6 bases). The CDR3 sequence is 13 residues long. Trimming cost V 5 bases and J 4 bases, with 14 bases left between them. Germline CDR1 and CDR2: GTSNPN and SVGIG (reference sequence). CDR3 bases: TGTGCCTGGGGACGAGACAGGCCCTATGGCTACACCTTC. It codes for CAWGRDRPYGYTF.

A few counts support this clone. The rearrangement joins TRBV10-3 to TRBJ1-1; a weak D match, TRBD1 (5 bases). Per germline, CDR1 ENHRY and CDR2 SYGVKD. The CDR3 length is 16 residues. Trimming shortened V by 3 bases and J by 0 bases, and 14 bases separated the two germline ends. In nucleotides, the CDR3 is TGTGCCATCAGTGATTACGACAGAAACATGAACACTGAAGCTTTCTTT. It translates to CAISDYDRNMNTEAFF.

The V gene is TRBV4-2, the J gene TRBJ2-3; D is possibly TRBD2 (5 bases). The CDR3 runs 17 residues. Germline CDR1 is LGHNA and CDR2 is YNFKEQ. The ends were cut back, 6 bases at V and 1 base at J, with 20 bases in the middle. CDR3 coding DNA: TGTGCCAGCAGAAACGAGGATAGGGAGACCGGCACAGATACGCAGTATTTT. Its translation: CASRNEDRETGTDTQYF.

The gene calls are TRBV5-1 and TRBJ1-2; D unclear. Trimming cost V 4 bases and J 4 bases, with 8 bases left between them. This CDR3 is 12 amino acids long. CDR1 and CDR2 from the germline V gene are SGHRS and YFSETQ. CDR3 region: CASSPGTYGYTF. The CDR3 DNA reads TGCGCCAGCAGCCCGGGAACCTATGGCTACACCTTC.

This clone was counted a few times. The chain is built from TRBV4-2 and TRBJ2-7, with D possibly being TRBD1 (6 bases). Trimming removed 0 bases from V and 4 bases from J, with 16 bases in between. The V gene's germline CDR1 is LGHNA and CDR2 YNFKEQ. CDR3 size: 16 residues. CDR3 sequence reads: CASSQEGQGQGYEQYF. The CDR3 DNA reads TGTGCCAGCAGCCAAGAAGGGCAGGGGCAAGGGTACGAGCAGTACTTC.

The rearrangement links TRBV6-1 to TRBJ2-7, with unresolved D. The CDR3 runs to 14 residues. V lost 0 bases and J lost 5, with 11 bases in between. CDR1 is MNHNS, CDR2 SASEGT, per germline. This CDR3 is CASSEARQVNEQYF. The CDR3 DNA reads as TGTGCCAGCAGTGAAGCTCGCCAGGTTAACGAGCAGTACTTC.

The chain has TRBV18 and TRBJ2-1; 9 positions agree with TRBD1. Germline CDR1 and CDR2: KGHSH and LQKENI. The ends lost 6 bases at V and 7 bases at J; junction bases unmatched: 10. The CDR3 is made up of 15 amino acids. The CDR3 region is CASSAGTGSLNEQFF. For the CDR3, the DNA is TGTGCCAGCTCCGCCGGGACAGGGTCCCTGAATGAGCAGTTCTTC.

The chain employs TRBV9 and TRBJ1-3; 10 nucleotides line up with TRBD1. The V gene end was trimmed by 3 bases and the J gene end by 7 bases; junction bases not matched to a gene: 10. The germline V gene encodes CDR1 SGDLS and CDR2 YYNGEE. The CDR3 sequence is 16 residues long. The CDR3 loop is CASSEMDRQGANTIYF. CDR3 in DNA: TGTGCCAGCAGCGAAATGGACCGACAGGGGGCGAACACCATATATTTT.

This sequence joins TRBV7-2 and TRBJ2-4, with D possibly TRBD2 on 7 matching bases. V lost 3 bases, J lost 6 bases, and 12 bases lay in between. The CDR3 totals 14 residues. Germline-derived CDR1 and CDR2 are SGHTA and FQGNSA. The CDR3 protein is CASSFGGLGNIQYF. DNA for the CDR3: TGTGCCAGCAGCTTCGGGGGGCTTGGAAACATTCAGTACTTC.

The V and J genes are TRBV6-1 and TRBJ2-3; 10 bases are a match to TRBD2. The CDR3 is 16 residues long. The V segment lost 4 bases and the J segment 6 bases; nucleotides outside the gene matches: 10. Germline V gene lookup returns CDR1 MNHNS and CDR2 SASEGT. CDR3 residues: CASSGYLAGVGDTQYF. The CDR3 nucleotides read TGTGCCAGCAGTGGCTATCTAGCGGGGGTGGGGGATACGCAGTATTTT.

J is TRBJ2-1 and V is TRBV11-2; the D is unclear. The CDR3 spans 12 residues. Per the germline V gene, CDR1 is SGHAT and CDR2 is FQNNGV. V was pared by 1 base and J by 7 bases, with 5 bases between. The DNA of the CDR3 is TGTGCCAGCAGCTTAGTACAGAATGAGCAGTTCTTC. Translation gives CASSLVQNEQFF.

The rearrangement uses TRBV9 and TRBJ2-7, with D possibly matching TRBD1 (5 bases). Germline V gene data show CDR1 as SGDLS and CDR2 as YYNGEE. This CDR3 is built from 14 residues. V shed 3 bases and J shed 5 bases, with 15 bases lying between them. CDR3 amino acids: CASSGSRVGNEQYF. CDR3 DNA sequence: TGTGCCAGCAGCGGCTCCAGGGTGGGGAACGAGCAGTACTTC.

The J gene is TRBJ1-1, the V gene TRBV25-1; D remains ambiguous. V lost 1 base to trimming and J lost 1 base, with 10 bases between them. The V gene's germline CDR1 is MGHDK and CDR2 SYGVNS. There are 15 residues in the CDR3. Here the CDR3 DNA reads TGTGCCAGCAGTGAATTTACGCCCGGGAACACTGAAGCTTTCTTT. Its translation: CASSEFTPGNTEAFF.

This clone has a handful of counts. The chain carries TRBV15 and TRBJ2-1; TRBD1 matches at 12 bases. The CDR3 is made up of 15 amino acids. J gave up 5 bases and V 5 bases, and 4 bases lay outside the gene matches. Germline-derived CDR1 and CDR2 are LNHNV and YYDKDF (reference sequence). This chain's CDR3 is CATSGGQGANNEQFF. CDR3 DNA: TGTGCCACCAGCGGGGGACAGGGGGCCAACAATGAGCAGTTCTTC.

Remarks on this clone: In the same sample, other DNA sequences code for this CDR3. The chain couples TRBV18 to TRBJ2-7; maybe TRBD2 (5 bases). Trimming took 3 bases from V and 0 from J, leaving 6 bases between them. Germline CDR1 KGHSH, CDR2 LQKENI. The length of the CDR3 is 13 residues. The CDR3 region has the DNA TGTGCCAGCTCACCTGGGAGCTCCTACGAGCAGTACTTC. It specifies CASSPGSSYEQYF.

The rearrangement joins TRBV18 to TRBJ1-1; a weak D match, TRBD1 (5 bases). The CDR3 is 13 amino acids. Germline-derived CDR1 and CDR2 are KGHSH and LQKENI. V lost 5 bases and J 3 bases, leaving 10 bases between the germline ends. DNA for the CDR3: TGTGCCAGCTCATCGTCACAGGACACTGAAGCTTTCTTT. It is translated as CASSSSQDTEAFF.

The genes are TRBV5-1 and TRBJ1-1; 11 bases fit TRBD1. The V gene's germline CDR1 is SGHRS and CDR2 YFSETQ. This CDR3 has 14 amino acids. The junction had 2 bases not matched to a gene; V was cut back by 2 bases and J by 5 bases. The CDR3 reads CASSLGQGATEAFF. The CDR3 region has the DNA TGCGCCAGCAGCTTAGGACAGGGGGCTACTGAAGCTTTCTTT.

V and J are TRBV4-1 and TRBJ1-2, with no clear D. The germline CDR1 and CDR2 sequences are MGHRA and YSYEKL. Trimming removed 0 bases from V and 8 bases from J, with 10 bases in between. This CDR3 region has 13 residues. This chain's CDR3 is CASSQEDLGGYTF. In DNA, the CDR3 is TGCGCCAGCAGCCAAGAGGATCTCGGGGGCTACACCTTC.

This clone was seen just once. This chain connects TRBV29-1 to TRBJ1-1, with 9 nucleotides matching TRBD1. The CDR3 covers 13 residues. The V segment lost 4 bases and the J segment 4 bases; nucleotides outside the gene matches: 4. Germline CDR1 and CDR2: SQVTM and ANQGSEA. Written as DNA, the CDR3 is TGCAGCGTTGCCCGGACAGGGGTCACTGAAGCTTTCTTT. It is translated as CSVARTGVTEAFF.

The gene calls are TRBV5-1 and TRBJ2-7; 7 bases align to TRBD1. This CDR3 has 17 residues. V lost 2 bases to trimming and J lost 0 bases; unmatched junction nucleotides: 11. Germline V gene lookup returns CDR1 SGHRS and CDR2 YFSETQ. The chain's CDR3 is CASSLRPGQKNSYEQYF. CDR3 sequence (DNA): TGCGCCAGCAGCTTACGACCGGGACAGAAGAACTCCTACGAGCAGTACTTC.

This chain connects TRBV5-1 to TRBJ2-3; the match to TRBD1 covers 8 bases. V shed 2 bases and J 7 bases; nucleotides not matched to a gene: 12. Germline V CDR1 and CDR2: SGHRS, YFSETQ. The length of the CDR3 is 16 residues. Here the CDR3 reads CASSFSFDRGSNTQYF. The CDR3 nucleotides read TGCGCCAGCAGCTTTTCCTTCGACAGGGGTTCCAATACGCAGTATTTT.